This TCR beta chain was sequenced for a study of cytomegalovirus exposure and HLA in healthy donors. Overall study findings and caveats: Association with HLA alleles at 0.05 false discovery rate was found for 16,951 TCR beta sequences in a later analysis. Sequencing had likely introduced a cluster of highly shared sequence variants as an artifact. While the bulk of TCR sequences proved rare, some public TCRs turned up in many donors. Common viral pathogens seemed, in a later analysis, to connect with several of the most significant clusters.

Remarks on this clone: Its antigen is currently unknown.

V lost 3 bases and J lost 0, with 11 bases in between. The CDR3 is made up of 15 amino acids. Germline V CDR1 and CDR2: MNHNS, SASEGT. Use of 60 Vbeta and 13 Jbeta primers characterized the PCR. This table comes from immunoSEQ multiplex PCR, and its TCRdb copy is limited to in-frame clones, with some not included. The sample yields roughly 80,000 clones, approximately 84% seen once. The TCR sequence derives from a woman aged 45-65 years in good health and CMV-seronegative. Sequenced: PBMCs. The chain links TRBV6-1 to TRBJ2-5; D may be TRBD1 (6 bases). The CDR3 DNA sequence: TGTGCCAGCAGTGATATTACAGGGTACCAAGAGACCCAGTACTTC. Amino acid sequence: CASSDITGYQETQYF.